This T cell receptor (beta chain) came from a study of monozygotic twins with inflammatory bowel disease. The length of the CDR3 is 18 residues. Germline CDR1 reads SGHVS; CDR2 reads FQNEAQ. Points on this clonotype: Its antigen is not known.

Eight separate reactions per sample yielded the cDNA. UMIs were attached via template switching, each with a 6-nucleotide sample barcode. For each CDR3 protein, TCRdb gives one entry from its re-call of the 5' RACE reads, without DNA. The repertoire shows about 300,000 distinct CDR3 sequences; the top ten hold roughly 5.2%. Notes on the study in general: Limited power may explain why concordant and discordant twins showed no difference in repertoire similarity. Clonotypes shared with others were fewer in IBD patients than in healthy twins, especially with disease activity.

The receptor's source is a human donor with ulcerative colitis or Crohn's disease, or a healthy co-twin of an affected twin (not recorded which). Sequences were obtained from blood. The chain has TRBV7-8 and TRBJ2-7; the D call from TCRdb, TRBD2, cannot be confirmed without DNA. The CDR3: CASSSPSPGTTKPYEQYF.